This T cell receptor beta chain was profiled in a study of monozygotic twins with inflammatory bowel disease. CDR1 and CDR2 (germline): SGHRS, YFSETQ. The CDR3 is 15 residues long. Total RNA input per TCR library was around 3,500 ng. Each UMI, carrying a 6-nucleotide sample barcode, came from template switching. For both chains, the TCRalpha and TCRbeta cDNA went through two nested PCRs of around 15 and 10 cycles. TCRdb re-called the 5' RACE reads; every CDR3 protein appears as one record, without DNA. The sample table sets out fewer than 350,000 distinct CDR3 sequences. General study points: Support for a single strong signal or clonotype associated with IBD was absent.

In the case of this clonotype: The antigen is undetermined.

Specimen: blood. The receptor comes from a human donor with ulcerative colitis or Crohn's disease, or a healthy co-twin of an affected twin (not recorded which). This chain uses TRBV5-1 with TRBJ2-5; TCRdb proposes TRBD1, but this gene call is untestable without DNA. CDR3 in amino acids: CASSFGTGPQETQYF.